This entry lists 22 T cell receptor beta chains sequenced from one sample in a study of T cell responses to AZD1222 COVID-19 vaccine. Sequencing was performed with immunoSEQ multiplex PCR; in TCRdb, only in-frame clones are kept and a portion is missing. The data show 140,000 to 150,000 clones, approximately 85% seen once. The sample here was peripheral blood, taken on day 0 of MenACWY control vaccination. The receptors derive from an adult in good health.

The V call is TRBV13, the J call TRBJ1-5; D gene ambiguous. The length of the CDR3 is 14 residues. Looked up from germline, CDR1 is PRHDT and CDR2 is FYEKMQ (reference sequence). Deletions cut 1 base from V and 10 bases from J, with 14 bases between. Written as DNA, the CDR3 is TGTGCCAGCAGCTTAGCGGGCGGATCGGGACCCCAGCATTTT. Translating it yields CASSLAGGSGPQHF. Using reference TRBV13 and TRBJ1-5 for the parts outside the CDR3, the full variable domain is AAGVIQSPRHLIKEKRETATLKCYPIPRHDTVYWYQQGPGQDPQFLISFYEKMQSDKGSIPDRFSAQQFSDYHSELNMSSLELGDSALYFCASSLAGGSGPQHFGDGTRLSIL.

The V call is TRBV3-1 (or the pseudogene TRBV3-2), the J call TRBJ1-1, with no clear D. The CDR3 totals 14 residues. The germline gives CDR1 LGHDT, CDR2 YNNKEL (reference sequence). V was clipped by 0 bases and J by 2 bases, with 7 bases between them. The CDR3 bases are TGTGCCAGCAGCCAAGAAGTACTAAACACTGAAGCTTTCTTT. Its translation is CASSQEVLNTEAFF.

The genes are TRBV6-1 and TRBJ2-7; D gene unclear. The CDR3 spans 15 residues. Germline CDR1 is MNHNS and CDR2 is SASEGT. V was clipped by 0 bases and J by 9 bases, with 18 bases between them. The CDR3, as DNA: TGTGCCAGCAGTGAAGCGGGTCGGCTAGGTCTGGGGCAGTACGTC. Translating gives CASSEAGRLGLGQYV.

In its sample, this clone was seen once. V is TRBV7-3 and J is TRBJ2-1; D might be TRBD1 or TRBD2, each matching 6 bases. Trimming took 5 bases from V and 7 from J, leaving 24 bases between them. The CDR3 extends over 17 amino acids. CDR1 and CDR2 (germline): SGHTA, FQGTGA. This CDR3 reads CASSPYTGTRSGNEQFF. CDR3 coding DNA: TGTGCCAGCAGCCCATACACCGGGACACGTAGCGGAAATGAGCAGTTCTTC.

The V gene is TRBV18, the J gene TRBJ2-1; D remains unclear. The germline V gene has CDR1 KGHSH and CDR2 LQKENI. V was cut by 3 bases and J by 0 bases, with 12 bases left in between. CDR3 length: 16 amino acids. This CDR3 is CASSPLPESSYNEQFF. CDR3 nucleotide sequence: TGTGCCAGCTCACCGCTGCCAGAGAGCTCCTACAATGAGCAGTTCTTC.

CDR3 residues: CASSPGARETQYF. The DNA of the CDR3 is TGTGCCAGCAGCCCCGGGGCAAGAGAGACCCAGTACTTC. This chain joins TRBV3-1 (or the pseudogene TRBV3-2) and TRBJ2-5; D might be TRBD1 or TRBD2, each matching 5 bases. CDR1 is LGHDT and CDR2 is YNNKEL in the germline V gene (reference sequence). The CDR3 runs 13 residues. V was trimmed by 4 bases and J by 4 bases, leaving 10 bases between them.

The chain uses TRBV4-1 and TRBJ2-7; TRBD1 matches 8 bases. The CDR3 totals 14 residues. The trim removed 5 bases at V and 2 bases at J, leaving 5 bases unmatched. The germline CDR1 and CDR2 sequences are MGHRA and YSYEKL. The CDR3 here is CASSRDRGTYEQYF. The CDR3 coding sequence is TGCGCCAGCAGCAGAGACAGGGGAACCTACGAGCAGTACTTC.

The chain is built from TRBV5-6 and TRBJ2-2, with 11 bases lining up with TRBD2. From germline, CDR1 is SGHDT and CDR2 YYEEEE. CDR3 size: 17 residues. V trimming: 1 base; J trimming: 4 bases; junction bases outside the gene matches: 6. The CDR3 loop is CASSLTTSGDLTGELFF. CDR3 bases: TGTGCCAGCAGCTTGACGACTAGCGGGGACCTCACCGGGGAGCTGTTTTTT.

The CDR3 here is CASSFRVAGELFF. The CDR3 DNA reads TGTGCCAGCAGCTTCAGGGTCGCCGGGGAGCTGTTTTTT. This rearrangement joins TRBV7-9 to TRBJ2-2; the D gene is possibly TRBD1 (5 bases). Germline assignment: CDR1 SEHNR and CDR2 FQNEAQ (reference sequence). V was shortened by 3 bases and J by 6 bases, with 8 bases between the two germline ends. The CDR3 totals 13 residues.

The chain carries TRBV2 and TRBJ2-7, with unresolved D. Germline lookup yields CDR1 SNHLY and CDR2 FYNNEI. Between the trimmed V and J ends, which lost 7 bases and 0 bases, there was a span of 19 bases. The CDR3 consists of 16 residues. DNA of the CDR3: TGTGCCAGCACCCCTCGGCGCGGAACTTCCTCCTACGAGCAGTACTTC. It is translated as CASTPRRGTSSYEQYF.

This rearrangement joins TRBV29-1 to TRBJ1-1; D remains unclear. Germline lookup yields CDR1 SQVTM and CDR2 ANQGSEA. The CDR3 loop spans 13 amino acids. The V gene lost 3 bases and the J gene lost 0 bases, with 8 bases spanning the gap. The CDR3 DNA sequence: TGCAGCGTTGATTGGAACATGAACACTGAAGCTTTCTTT. Protein sequence: CSVDWNMNTEAFF.

The chain has TRBV27 and TRBJ1-2, with D tentatively TRBD1 (5 bases). Germline V gene sequence: CDR1 MNHEY, CDR2 SMNVEV (reference sequence). This CDR3 has 14 residues. The germline V and J ends were trimmed by 5 bases and 4 bases, with 14 bases remaining between them. The chain's CDR3 is CASSMGTGRYGYTF. CDR3 in DNA: TGTGCCAGCAGTATGGGCACGGGGCGCTATGGCTACACCTTC.

The chain employs TRBV19 and TRBJ2-1; D gene unclear. The ends were cut back, 0 bases at V and 10 bases at J, with 10 bases in the middle. CDR3 length: 13 residues. Germline CDR1 and CDR2: LNHDA and SQIVND (reference sequence). The CDR3 spells CASSIDRSGEQFF. CDR3 DNA sequence: TGTGCCAGTAGTATAGATCGGAGTGGGGAGCAGTTCTTC. The whole variable domain, filled in from reference TRBV19 and TRBJ2-1, reads DGGITQSPKYLFRKEGQNVTLSCEQNLNHDAMYWYRQDPGQGLRLIYYSQIVNDFQKGDIAEGYSVSREKKESFPLTVTSAQKNPTAFYLCASSIDRSGEQFFGPGTRLTVL.

This clone occurred a few times. The V gene is TRBV18, the J gene TRBJ2-4; D is perhaps TRBD1 (6 bases). Germline V gives CDR1 KGHSH, CDR2 LQKENI. The V and J ends lost 6 bases and 6 bases respectively, with 15 bases between them. The CDR3 contains 14 residues. As DNA, the CDR3 is TGTGCCAGCTCGCCCGGGGACATTCGAAACATTCAGTACTTC. Protein product: CASSPGDIRNIQYF.

The V and J genes are TRBV7-2 and TRBJ2-1; no clear D gene. Trimming shortened V by 5 bases and J by 10 bases, and 12 bases separated the two germline ends. The V gene's germline CDR1 is SGHTA and CDR2 FQGNSA. The CDR3 has 12 amino acids. The DNA for the CDR3 is TGTGCCAGCAGCCTACGGACCGGCGAGCAGTTCTTC. It translates to CASSLRTGEQFF.

The chain uses TRBV2 and TRBJ2-3; D is undetermined. Trimming removed 7 bases at V and 3 bases at J, with 17 bases between. From germline, CDR1 is SNHLY and CDR2 FYNNEI. CDR3 length: 15 amino acids. CDR3 coding DNA: TGTGCCAGCACCTTCGGGTCCCCCCGGACAGATACGCAGTATTTT. Its protein is CASTFGSPRTDTQYF.

This chain connects TRBV28 to TRBJ1-6; D is perhaps TRBD1 (5 bases). Trimming took 3 bases from V and 9 from J, leaving 21 bases between them. This CDR3 has 17 amino acids. Looked up from germline, CDR1 is MDHEN and CDR2 is SYDVKM. The CDR3 here is CASSLEAGREFASPLHF. The CDR3 coding sequence is TGTGCCAGCAGTTTGGAGGCAGGGCGGGAGTTTGCTTCACCCCTCCACTTT.

A few counts support this clone. The chain carries TRBV29-1 and TRBJ2-3, with D possibly matching TRBD1 (6 bases). Germline assignment: CDR1 SQVTM and CDR2 ANQGSEA. This CDR3 has 12 amino acids. Trimming shortened V by 7 bases and J by 6 bases, and 14 bases separated the two germline ends. CDR3 sequence: CSADQGSDTQYF. DNA for the CDR3: TGCAGCGCAGACCAGGGGTCGGATACGCAGTATTTT.

The chain uses TRBV11-2 and TRBJ2-2; 7 nucleotides line up with TRBD1. The germline CDR1 and CDR2 sequences are SGHAT and FQNNGV. Trimming took 5 bases from V and 0 from J; bases not matched to a gene: 3. This CDR3 contains 15 residues. This chain's CDR3 is CASSPGTANTGELFF. The CDR3 region has the DNA TGTGCCAGCAGCCCTGGGACAGCGAACACCGGGGAGCTGTTTTTT.

The gene calls are TRBV7-7 and TRBJ2-1; 12 bases line up with TRBD2. V was pared by 6 bases and J by 8 bases, with 8 bases of the junction left unmatched. The CDR3 is 15 residues long. CDR1 and CDR2 from the germline V gene are SSHAT and FNYEAQ (reference sequence). This CDR3 reads CASRPGLAGNDEQFF. The DNA for the CDR3 is TGTGCCAGCAGACCAGGACTAGCGGGGAACGATGAGCAGTTCTTC.

The chain joins TRBV29-1 to TRBJ1-1; perhaps TRBD1 as D (6 bases). This CDR3 is built from 13 residues. The ends were cut back, 4 bases at V and 3 bases at J, with 12 bases in the middle. Germline-derived CDR1 and CDR2 are SQVTM and ANQGSEA. CDR3 amino acids: CSVARGFDTEAFF. The CDR3 DNA follows: TGCAGCGTTGCCAGGGGATTCGACACTGAAGCTTTCTTT.

V gene TRBV5-5 combines with J gene TRBJ1-3; D gene uncertain. The germline V gene encodes CDR1 SGHKS and CDR2 YYEKEE (reference sequence). The CDR3 is made up of 14 amino acids. The V gene lost 3 bases and the J gene lost 0 bases, with 7 bases spanning the gap. The CDR3 loop is CASSSLGSGNTIYF. In DNA, the CDR3 is TGTGCCAGCAGCTCCCTGGGCTCTGGAAACACCATATATTTT.